These T cell receptor beta chains were read from a single sample in a study of vaccination and CD4 T cells after COVID-19. Their recognized antigens are unknown. TCRdb itself ran the PCR reads through MiXCR, one entry per CDR3 protein. The sample contains 12,000 or so distinct CDR3 sequences, roughly three fifths of which appear only once. The specimen was CD4+ T cells from blood, cultured in vitro. The receptor set was obtained from a human donor who had recovered from COVID-19. Each CDR3 is given with its conserved first and last residue. D genes are given only for firm matches. Clone size is stated in some rows and not others, as once, few, many or a class when expanded.

11	.	.	TRBV7-9	TRBJ2-7	TGTGCCAGCAGCTTAGGGGTCGAGCAGTACTTC	CASSLGVEQYF
12	.	few	TRBV7-9	TRBJ1-2	TGTGCCAGCAGCCCCCGCGACTATGGCTACACCTTC	CASSPRDYGYTF
16	TRBD2	.	TRBV20-1	TRBJ2-2	TGCAGTGCAAGGCCGGGACTAGCGGGAGCGGGCGGGGAGCTGTTTTTT	CSARPGLAGAGGELFF
15	TRBD2	.	TRBV6-1	TRBJ2-7	TGTGCCAGCAGTGTTCTAGCGGGAGTGTGGAACGAGCAGTACTTC	CASSVLAGVWNEQYF
13	.	few	TRBV6-1	TRBJ1-1	TGTGCCAGCTCCCCCAGGCTGAACACTGAAGCTTTCTTT	CASSPRLNTEAFF
14	TRBD2	few	TRBV6-4	TRBJ2-2	TGTGCCAGCAGTGAGCGGGAGGAGGTCGGGGAGCTGTTTTTT	CASSEREEVGELFF
15	TRBD2	.	TRBV7-9	TRBJ2-1	TGTGCCAGCAGCCCCGTGGTAGCGGGAGGGAGGTTGCAGTTCTTC	CASSPVVAGGRLQFF
15	TRBD1	.	TRBV20-1	TRBJ1-5	TGCAGTGCTAGAGGCCACGACAGGGACAATCAGCCCCAGCATTTT	CSARGHDRDNQPQHF
16	TRBD2	.	TRBV12-3/TRBV12-4	TRBJ2-3	TGTGCCAGCAGTCTGTATACCGGGACTACCGCCAATACGCAGTATTTT	CASSLYTGTTANTQYF
24	TRBD2	few	TRBV20-1	TRBJ2-5	TGCAGTGCTAGAGCCCCCCGTTTTTGGGTCGAAGGGACTAGCGGGAGTTTTTTCCAAGAGACCCAGTACTTC	CSARAPRFWVEGTSGSFFQETQYF
16	TRBD2	.	TRBV30	TRBJ2-2	TGTGCCGGAGGTCCAGATGGGGGGGGATACACCGGGGAGCTGTTTTTT	CAGGPDGGGYTGELFF
13	.	.	TRBV2	TRBJ1-1	TGTGCCAGCATCCTCCGGGGGACCACTGAAGCTTTCTTT	CASILRGTTEAFF
13	TRBD2	once	TRBV2	TRBJ2-7	TGTGCCAGCAGCGGACTAGCGACATACGAGCAGTACTTC	CASSGLATYEQYF
16	TRBD2	.	TRBV20-1	TRBJ2-1	TGCAGTGCTAGAGATGTTAGCGGGAGGTTCATGAATGAGCAGTTCTTC	CSARDVSGRFMNEQFF
11	.	.	TRBV5-1	TRBJ1-1	TGCGCCAGCAGCTTGGACACTGAAGCTTTCTTT	CASSLDTEAFF
14	.	.	TRBV6-2/TRBV6-3	TRBJ2-7	TGTGCCAGCAGTCCCTCGGGTGGCTCCTACGAGCAGTACTTC	CASSPSGGSYEQYF
11	.	.	TRBV30	TRBJ1-2	TGTGCCTGGAGTCTTCGCGGGGGCTACACCTTC	CAWSLRGGYTF
16	TRBD1	.	TRBV7-9	TRBJ2-5	TGTGCCAGCAGCTTTTCGACAGGGGGGTACCAAGAGACCCAGTACTTC	CASSFSTGGYQETQYF
16	.	.	TRBV5-6	TRBJ2-3	TGTGCCAGCAGCGCCTGGACATATACTAGCACAGATACGCAGTATTTT	CASSAWTYTSTDTQYF
14	.	.	TRBV7-9	TRBJ1-1	TGTGCCAGCAGCTTAGGGGGAGGGAACGCTGAAGCTTTCTTT	CASSLGGGNAEAFF
13	TRBD1	once	TRBV10-3	TRBJ2-5	TGTGCCATCAGTTGGGACAGCCAAGAGACCCAGTACTTC	CAISWDSQETQYF
17	TRBD1	few	TRBV7-9	TRBJ1-5	TGTGCCAGCAGCTGGGGGACAGGGGGCAATAGCAATCAGCCCCAGCATTTT	CASSWGTGGNSNQPQHF
15	.	.	TRBV7-6	TRBJ2-3	TGTGCCAGCAGCCAGCTGGGAGCGAGGGCAGATACGCAGTATTTT	CASSQLGARADTQYF
13	.	.	TRBV2	TRBJ2-7	TGTGCCACCAACCGGCCCCTGGAAGACGAGCAGTACTTC	CATNRPLEDEQYF
12	.	.	TRBV20-1	TRBJ1-1	TGCAGTGCTAACGGGGTTACGAGTGAAGCTTTCTTT	CSANGVTSEAFF
13	.	.	TRBV20-1	TRBJ2-3	TGCAGTGCTACCGGGACCACAACAGATACGCAGTATTTT	CSATGTTTDTQYF
16	.	.	TRBV7-9	TRBJ1-6	TGTGCCAGCAGCTTGGACCCCGGGACCCAAAATTCACCCCTCCACTTT	CASSLDPGTQNSPLHF
12	.	.	TRBV7-9	TRBJ2-4	TGTGCCAGCACCACGCGGGAAGGCATTCAGTACTTC	CASTTREGIQYF
11	.	.	TRBV7-9	TRBJ1-4	TGTGCCAGCAGCAGAAGGGAAAAACTGTTTTTT	CASSRREKLFF
14	TRBD1	few	TRBV30	TRBJ1-6	TGTGCCTGGATGAGACAGGGGGTTATGACACCCCTCCACTTT	CAWMRQGVMTPLHF
14	.	.	TRBV27	TRBJ2-6	TGTGCCAGCAAGTCTGCTCTGGAGGCCAACGTCCTGACTTTC	CASKSALEANVLTF
15	TRBD1	few	TRBV2	TRBJ1-6	TGTGCCAGCAGTGAGCGGACAGGGTTTAATTCACCCCTCCACTTT	CASSERTGFNSPLHF
15	TRBD1	.	TRBV20-1	TRBJ2-7	TGCAGTGCTAGAGGTTGGACAGGGGGGAGCTACGAGCAGTACTTC	CSARGWTGGSYEQYF
15	TRBD1	.	TRBV24-1	TRBJ2-1	TGTGCCACCAGTGACCAAGGACAGGGTAGCAATGAGCAGTTCTTC	CATSDQGQGSNEQFF
16	TRBD2	.	TRBV20-1	TRBJ2-5	TGCAGTGCTAGGGCTAGCGGGAGGGCGTACCAAGAGACCCAGTACTTC	CSARASGRAYQETQYF
17	TRBD2	.	TRBV7-4	TRBJ2-5	TGTGCCAGCAGCTTAATTCGGCTAGCGGGGGCCGCGGAGACCCAGTACTTC	CASSLIRLAGAAETQYF
15	.	medium-sized	TRBV20-1	TRBJ2-3	TGCAGTGCTATGGGGTATGGGGGTATTCCAGATACGCAGTATTTT	CSAMGYGGIPDTQYF
15	TRBD2	once	TRBV4-2	TRBJ2-3	TGTGCCAGCAGCGAATCCAGCGGGAGACCAGATACGCAGTATTTT	CASSESSGRPDTQYF
13	.	.	TRBV12-3/TRBV12-4	TRBJ1-5	TGTGCCAGCGGGATTTATAGCAATCAGCCCCAGCATTTT	CASGIYSNQPQHF
13	.	.	TRBV12-3/TRBV12-4	TRBJ2-5	TGTGCCAGCAGTTTTCTGGCTCAAGAGACCCAGTACTTC	CASSFLAQETQYF
15	.	once	TRBV24-1	TRBJ2-3	TGTGCCACCAGTGACGGGCAGCTCCGCACAGATACGCAGTATTTT	CATSDGQLRTDTQYF
16	TRBD2	.	TRBV20-1	TRBJ2-1	TGCAGTGCCGGGACTAGCGGGAGTTCCGGCTGGAATGAGCAGTTCTTC	CSAGTSGSSGWNEQFF
15	.	.	TRBV7-2	TRBJ1-6	TGTGCCAGCAGCTTAGTGGGAAACGCCGACTCACCCCTCCACTTT	CASSLVGNADSPLHF
16	.	.	TRBV20-1	TRBJ1-5	TGCAGTGCTAGAGATAAAAGCAGGGTCCGCAATCAGCCCCAGCATTTT	CSARDKSRVRNQPQHF
16	.	large	TRBV27	TRBJ2-3	TGTGCCAGCAGCCTTTCCCCCGGGAGCCTCCCGGATACGCAGTATTTT	CASSLSPGSLPDTQYF
17	.	few	TRBV7-2	TRBJ2-2	TGTGCCAGCAGGCACGGTAGGCGGGGCGCGAACACCGGGGAGCTGTTTTTT	CASRHGRRGANTGELFF
13	.	.	TRBV20-1	TRBJ1-2	TGCAGTGCTAGAGACCTACCCCCTATTGGCTACACCTTC	CSARDLPPIGYTF
14	TRBD1	.	TRBV4-3	TRBJ2-3	TGCGCCAGCAGTAGCAGGGGGCGCGGAGATACGCAGTATTTT	CASSSRGRGDTQYF
16	.	medium-sized	TRBV21-1	TRBJ2-7	TGTGCCAGCAGGGGGGACGTCAGGAGGAATGAGGATAGGCAGTACTTC	CASRGDVRRNEDRQYF